The 21 T cell receptor beta chains reported below all come from one sample, sequenced in a study of shared clonotypes between healthy human individuals. Data came from immunoSEQ multiplex PCR; TCRdb stores just in-frame clones and leaves some out. The data hold roughly 500,000 clones, with 76% observed a single time. The sequencing sample was made of PBMCs. Receptor source: a woman between 40 and 50 years old in good health. Some clones in this sample may be carry-over from other donors' samples.

The genes are TRBV2 and TRBJ2-7, with 10 nucleotides matching TRBD1. Looked up from germline, CDR1 is SNHLY and CDR2 is FYNNEI. The CDR3 totals 15 residues. V lost 5 bases, J lost 9 bases, and 13 bases stayed unmatched. DNA for the CDR3: TGTGCCAGCAGTTCCCCGGGACAGGGGCCACTGGGGCAGTACTTC. Protein: CASSSPGQGPLGQYF.

The genes are TRBV9 and TRBJ2-3; D tentatively fits TRBD1 or TRBD2 (6 bases each). Germline V gene data show CDR1 as SGDLS and CDR2 as YYNGEE. The germline V and J ends were trimmed by 0 bases and 1 base, with 9 bases remaining between them. There are 15 residues in the CDR3. The CDR3 DNA sequence: TGTGCCAGCAGCGTAGGGAGGGGGGGCACAGATACGCAGTATTTT. This encodes CASSVGRGGTDTQYF. Full variable domain (remainder filled in from reference TRBV9 and TRBJ2-3): DSGVTQTPKHLITATGQRVTLRCSPRSGDLSVYWYQQSLDQGLQFLIQYYNGEERAKGNILERFSAQQFPDLHSELNLSSLELGDSALYFCASSVGRGGTDTQYFGPGTRLTVL.

The chain recombines TRBV28 with TRBJ2-5, with 7 positions matching TRBD2. The V gene end was trimmed by 6 bases and the J gene end by 2 bases; junction bases not matched to a gene: 3. CDR3 length: 13 residues. Germline V gene data show CDR1 as MDHEN and CDR2 as SYDVKM. CDR3 nucleotide sequence: TGTGCCAGCAGCGCTAGCGGACAAGAGACCCAGTACTTC. Its translation: CASSASGQETQYF.

A note on this clone: A far larger clone is just one base off, so this is likely a read error. The chain has TRBV6-4 and TRBJ2-1, with 11 bases lining up with TRBD2. The germline V gene has CDR1 MRHNA and CDR2 SNTAGT. The CDR3 contains 14 residues. The CDR3 DNA reads TGTGCCAGCAGTCTAGCGGGAGGTATAAATGATCAGTTCTTC. This sequence encodes CASSLAGGINDQFF.

This clone occurred a few times. The junction departs from germline at one end; a sequencing error may be responsible. The sample holds other DNA sequences that translate to the same CDR3. The chain joins TRBV28 to TRBJ1-1; D is unresolved. The CDR3 runs to 12 residues. Germline CDR1 and CDR2: MDHEN and SYDVKM. This chain's CDR3 is CASSFQRTEAFF. CDR3 coding DNA: TGTGCCAGCAGTTTCCAGAGAACTGAAGCTTTCTTC. The variable domain in full, completed from reference TRBV28 and TRBJ1-1, reads DVKVTQSSRYLVKRTGEKVFLECVQDMDHENMFWYRQDPGLGLRLIYFSYDVKMKEKGDIPEGYSVSREKKERFSLILESASTNQTSMYLCASSFQRTEAFFGQGTRLTVV.

The CDR3 bases are TGCAGCGTTCGACAGTCATGGGGGTCAAACAATGAGCAGTTCTTC. This codes for CSVRQSWGSNNEQFF. The chain employs TRBV29-1 and TRBJ2-1, with D possibly being TRBD1 or TRBD2 (5 bases each). Germline CDR1 is SQVTM and CDR2 is ANQGSEA. CDR3 length equals 15 residues. V lost 5 bases to trimming and J lost 5 bases, with 19 bases between them.

Notes on this clone: A much larger clone sits a single nucleotide away, making a read error possible. Other nucleotide sequences from this sample produce the same CDR3. V usage is TRBV7-9 and J usage is TRBJ1-4, with unresolved D. The CDR3 contains 15 residues. V lost 3 bases, J lost 6 bases, and 14 bases lay in between. Germline V CDR1 and CDR2: SEHNR, FQNEAQ (reference sequence). In DNA form, the CDR3 reads TGTGCCAGCAGCTTCGGGCCCCCTGACTATGAAAAACTGTTTTTT. It encodes CASSFGPPDYEKLFF.

The chain carries TRBV6-5 and TRBJ1-2, with TRBD1 matching over 9 bases. The CDR3 is made up of 16 amino acids. V shed 2 bases, J shed 4 bases, and the junction held 8 bases outside the gene matches. CDR1 is MNHEY and CDR2 is SVGAGI in the germline V gene. CDR3 coding DNA: TGTGCCAGCAGTTACCCGCAAACAGGGGGCGGCTATGGCTACACCTTC. Translating it yields CASSYPQTGGGYGYTF.

The V gene is TRBV7-2, the J gene TRBJ2-1; D remains unclear. Germline V lookup: CDR1 SGHTA, CDR2 FQGNSA. The germline V and J ends were trimmed by 2 bases and 6 bases, with 8 bases remaining between them. This CDR3 contains 13 residues. CDR3 amino acids: CASSLRVLNEQFF. CDR3 nucleotides: TGTGCCAGCAGCTTACGGGTACTCAATGAGCAGTTCTTC.

The rearrangement joins TRBV5-1 to TRBJ2-5; D not certain. Germline V gene lookup returns CDR1 SGHRS and CDR2 YFSETQ. Trimming removed 0 bases at V and 1 base at J, with 4 bases between. The CDR3 loop spans 13 amino acids. The CDR3 DNA reads as TGCGCCAGCAGCTTGGACAGCCAAGAGACCCAGTACTTC. Translating it yields CASSLDSQETQYF.

The CDR3 bases are TGTGCCTGGAGTACTCGAGCCTCGGACAGGGGCACTGAAGCTTTCTTT. Translated, it gives CAWSTRASDRGTEAFF. The rearrangement joins TRBV30 to TRBJ1-1, with 9 bases aligning to TRBD1. CDR1 is GTSNPN and CDR2 is SVGIG in the germline V gene (reference sequence). The CDR3 covers 16 residues. The V and J ends lost 2 bases and 4 bases, in that order; junction bases with no gene match: 11.

This chain links TRBV7-3 with TRBJ2-1; 13 bases agree with TRBD2. V was clipped by 5 bases and J by 8 bases; unmatched bases: 3. The CDR3 loop spans 14 amino acids. Germline lookup yields CDR1 SGHTA and CDR2 FQGTGA. The CDR3 bases are TGTGCCAGCAGCCCAGGACTAGCGGGAGATGAGCAGTTCTTC. Amino acid sequence: CASSPGLAGDEQFF.

The V and J genes are TRBV9 and TRBJ1-1; no firm D call. The CDR3 has 14 residues. Germline V gene lookup returns CDR1 SGDLS and CDR2 YYNGEE. The V end was cut by 1 base, the J end by 4 bases, with 11 bases between. CDR3 sequence: CASSVTSSGTEAFF. CDR3 nucleotides: TGTGCCAGCAGCGTAACTAGTAGTGGCACTGAAGCTTTCTTT.

This clone was seen a single time. Given a far larger clone just one base away, this is likely a sequencing read error. This same CDR3 is encoded by further DNA sequences in the sample. This chain joins TRBV30 and TRBJ1-6; D is perhaps TRBD1 (6 bases). The CDR3 runs to 15 residues. V was trimmed by 1 base and J by 7 bases, leaving 14 bases between them. Germline V gene lookup returns CDR1 GTSNPN and CDR2 SVGIG (reference sequence). Here the CDR3 reads CAWSGRTAYNSPLHF. For the CDR3, the DNA is TGTGCCTGGAGTGGTCGGACAGCTTACAATTCACCCCTCCACTTT. The complete variable domain, with remaining parts taken from reference TRBV30 and TRBJ1-6, reads SQTIHQWPATLVQPVGSPLSLECTVEGTSNPNLYWYRQAAGRGLQLLFYSVGIGQISSEVPQNLSASRPQDRQFILSSKKLLLSDSGFYLCAWSGRTAYNSPLHFGNGTRLTVT.

The chain links TRBV7-2 to TRBJ2-3; 14 positions agree with TRBD2. The germline CDR1 and CDR2 sequences are SGHTA and FQGNSA. The CDR3 spans 15 residues. The V gene end was trimmed by 3 bases and the J gene end by 8 bases; junction bases not matched to a gene: 4. This CDR3 is CASSLGLAGVSTQYF. The CDR3 DNA reads as TGTGCCAGCAGCTTGGGACTAGCGGGAGTCTCTACGCAGTATTTT. Full variable domain (remainder filled in from reference TRBV7-2 and TRBJ2-3): GAGVSQSPSNKVTEKGKDVELRCDPISGHTALYWYRQSLGQGLEFLIYFQGNSAPDKSGLPSDRFSAERTGGSVSTLTIQRTQQEDSAVYLCASSLGLAGVSTQYFGPGTRLTVL.

This rearrangement joins TRBV2 to TRBJ1-5, with no clear D. This CDR3 contains 14 residues. Trimming took 1 base from V and 5 from J, leaving 9 bases between them. Germline V gene lookup returns CDR1 SNHLY and CDR2 FYNNEI. The chain's CDR3 is CASSEGTFYQPQHF. The CDR3 coding sequence is TGTGCCAGCAGTGAAGGCACATTCTATCAGCCCCAGCATTTT.

The genes are TRBV5-1 and TRBJ1-2; D is uncertain. Per the germline V gene, CDR1 is SGHRS and CDR2 is YFSETQ. This CDR3 comprises 13 residues. Trimming left V 2 bases short and J 8 bases short, with 13 bases between. CDR3 coding DNA: TGCGCCAGCAGCTTACAGAGGAGTGCCGGCTACACCTTC. It specifies CASSLQRSAGYTF.

This clone was picked up a small number of times. The V gene is TRBV5-1, the J gene TRBJ2-5; the D gene could be TRBD1 or TRBD2 (5 bases each). Matching the DNA end better, TRBJ2-7 makes the J call doubtful. The germline CDR1 and CDR2 sequences are SGHRS and YFSETQ. The CDR3 is 15 residues long. The CDR3 region is CASSLNAGSPYEQYF. In nucleotides, the CDR3 is TGCGCCAGCAGCTTGAATGCAGGGAGTCCCTACGAGCAGTACTTC.

This clone was recorded many times. The V gene is TRBV19, the J gene TRBJ2-7, with 8 positions matching TRBD2. Trimming cost V 3 bases and J 9 bases; bases outside gene matches: 10. Germline V gives CDR1 LNHDA, CDR2 SQIVND (reference sequence). The CDR3 consists of 14 residues. CDR3 protein: CASSITGGRPVQYF. CDR3 in DNA: TGTGCCAGTAGTATTACGGGAGGGAGACCTGTGCAGTACTTC.

V gene TRBV6-1 combines with J gene TRBJ1-2; 10 bases agree with TRBD1. Germline CDR1 and CDR2: MNHNS and SASEGT. V was clipped by 2 bases and J by 2 bases; unmatched bases: 8. CDR3 length equals 17 residues. The CDR3 reads CASSEPGQGLLNYGYTF. DNA of the CDR3: TGTGCCAGCAGTGAACCGGGACAGGGGTTGTTGAACTATGGCTACACCTTC.

This clone was seen ten or more times. The chain recombines TRBV7-9 with TRBJ2-5, with D possibly TRBD2 on 5 matching bases. Germline V lookup: CDR1 SEHNR, CDR2 FQNEAQ (reference sequence). The CDR3 totals 13 residues. The V end lost 7 bases, the J end lost 3 bases, and 12 bases lay between the germline ends. CDR3 protein: CASNQAGEETQYF. CDR3 sequence (DNA): TGTGCCAGCAACCAGGCCGGGGAAGAGACCCAGTACTTC.